A selection of T cell receptor beta chains follows, all from one sample in a study of spatial heterogeneity in lung cancer. TCRdb fed the 5' RACE reads into MiXCR, producing one record per CDR3 protein. The top ten clones hold roughly 2.4% of a sample with 12,000 or so distinct CDR3 sequences, 13% to 15% of them seen once. Sequencing used PBMCs, obtained at surgery. Receptor source: a female donor with early-stage non-small cell lung cancer. Both conserved end residues are part of each CDR3. The D gene is left open where the match is weak. Not every row has a clone size; where given, it reads once, few, many or a size class.

few | TRBJ2-7 | - | TRBV5-1 | TGCGCCAGCAGCTTGGGGGCTGGATCCTACGAGCAGTACTTC | CASSLGAGSYEQYF
medium-sized | TRBJ2-3 | TRBD1 | TRBV5-1 | TGCGCCAGCAGCCCCGGGACAGTAACAGATACGCAGTATTTT | CASSPGTVTDTQYF
few | TRBJ2-3 | TRBD2 | TRBV7-2 | TGTGCCAGCAGCTCCGTGGCGGGGGGCCGAGTTAGTACAGATACGCAGTATTTT | CASSSVAGGRVSTDTQYF
medium-sized | TRBJ2-1 | - | TRBV7-9 | TGTGCCAGCAGCCCGGTTGGGCCGAGCGGTGAGCAGTTCTTC | CASSPVGPSGEQFF
many | TRBJ1-2 | TRBD1 | TRBV2 | TGTGCCAGCAGCTTCGACAGGGCCGGCTATGGCTACACCTTC | CASSFDRAGYGYTF
many | TRBJ2-1 | - | TRBV14 | TGTGCCAGCAGCCACAATGAGCAGTTCTTC | CASSHNEQFF
many | TRBJ2-5 | - | TRBV5-5 | TGTGCCAGCAGCTTCGCTAGCCGTGAGACCCAGTACTTC | CASSFASRETQYF
medium-sized | TRBJ1-3 | - | TRBV20-1 | TGCAGTGCTAGAGATGCAGTTCTCAGCCGTTACGGAAACACCATATATTTT | CSARDAVLSRYGNTIYF
medium-sized | TRBJ1-1 | TRBD1 | TRBV28 | TGTGCCAGCAGTTTATCGGGCCCCGGGACAGGTCTTGAAGCTTTCTTT | CASSLSGPGTGLEAFF
many | TRBJ2-5 | - | TRBV7-2 | TGTGCCAGCAGCTCGCTGGGACCGGAGACCCAGTACTTC | CASSSLGPETQYF
- | TRBJ1-4 | - | TRBV28 | TGTGCCAGCAGTTTATTAGAGGCAGGGAGAGGTTGGGAAAAACTGTTTTTT | CASSLLEAGRGWEKLFF
many | TRBJ2-7 | - | TRBV2 | TGTGCCAGCAGTGAAGGCGGAGCGGCCTACTACGAGCAGTACTTC | CASSEGGAAYYEQYF
many | TRBJ2-7 | TRBD1 | TRBV5-1 | TGCGCCAGCAGCTTTGACCCCTCGGGACAGGATGGCGAGCAGTACTTC | CASSFDPSGQDGEQYF
medium-sized | TRBJ2-1 | TRBD1 | TRBV5-1 | TGCGCCAGCAGCTCAGCCTTATCAGGGGGCGATGAGCAGTTCTTC | CASSSALSGGDEQFF
- | TRBJ2-7 | TRBD2 | TRBV6-5 | TGTGCCAGCAGGACGCTTAGGCGGGGGAATTCCTACGAGCAGTACTTC | CASRTLRRGNSYEQYF
medium-sized | TRBJ2-2 | - | TRBV5-1 | TGCGCCAGCAGCCTCCGGGACTACACCGGGGAGCTGTTTTTT | CASSLRDYTGELFF
- | TRBJ2-2 | - | TRBV24-1 | TGTGCCACCAGTGGGCGGGGGCCGGCGAACACCGGGGAGCTGTTTTTT | CATSGRGPANTGELFF
many | TRBJ2-5 | - | TRBV6-6 | TGTGCCAGCAGTTACGGGGAACAGACCCAGTACTTC | CASSYGEQTQYF
medium-sized | TRBJ2-7 | - | TRBV28 | TGTGCCAGCAGCTTAGGGAGCAACCTCTACGAGCAGTACTTC | CASSLGSNLYEQYF
many | TRBJ2-1 | - | TRBV5-1 | TGCGCCAGCAGCTTGGGACTGAACTACAATGAGCAGTTCTTC | CASSLGLNYNEQFF
few | TRBJ1-5 | - | TRBV28 | TGTGCCAGCAGTTCCCCGGAGGGTACCAATCAGCCCCAGCATTTT | CASSSPEGTNQPQHF
many | TRBJ2-3 | TRBD2 | TRBV7-2 | TGTGCCAGCAGCAAGGGACTAGCGGGTTCTACCGGGGATACGCAGTATTTT | CASSKGLAGSTGDTQYF
once | TRBJ2-1 | - | TRBV28 | TGTGCCAGCAGTTCAGGTTATAGCTCCTACAATGAGCAGTTCTTC | CASSSGYSSYNEQFF
medium-sized | TRBJ2-6 | - | TRBV15 | TGTGCCACCAGCAGAGATAGGCAGGGGGCCAACGTCCTGACTTTC | CATSRDRQGANVLTF
medium-sized | TRBJ2-3 | - | TRBV3-1 | TGTGCCAGCAGCCTGGTGGGGGATACGCAGTATTTT | CASSLVGDTQYF
many | TRBJ2-1 | - | TRBV10-3 | TGTGCCATCAGTGAGCCTAACATGGGTGAGCAGTTCTTC | CAISEPNMGEQFF
medium-sized | TRBJ2-3 | - | TRBV4-2 | TGTGCCAGCAGCCAAGTCGAAGCAGGTACGCAGTATTTT | CASSQVEAGTQYF
medium-sized | TRBJ2-3 | - | TRBV5-4 | TGTGCCAGCAGCTTGAAAAACTGGGCAGGAGATACGCAGTATTTT | CASSLKNWAGDTQYF
few | TRBJ2-1 | TRBD2 | TRBV7-2 | TGTGCCAGCAGCTCCGGGACTAGCGGGACTAGAGAGCAGTTCTTC | CASSSGTSGTREQFF
medium-sized | TRBJ2-3 | TRBD1 | TRBV28 | TGTGCCAGCAGTTCGACAGGGGATTTGGGGGATACGCAGTATTTT | CASSSTGDLGDTQYF
many | TRBJ2-7 | - | TRBV5-6 | TGTGCCAGCAGCTTTTCCGGCGAGCAGTACTTC | CASSFSGEQYF
medium-sized | TRBJ2-4 | - | TRBV29-1 | TGCAGCGTGGCCTCGGTGGCCAAAAACATTCAGTACTTC | CSVASVAKNIQYF
many | TRBJ2-1 | - | TRBV6-1 | TGTGCCAGCAGTGAATCCCCAGCCCGGGGGTCCTACAATGAGCAGTTCTTC | CASSESPARGSYNEQFF
few | TRBJ2-1 | - | TRBV6-2/TRBV6-3 | TGTGCCAGCAGTTACTGGATTCTCAATGAGCAGTTCTTC | CASSYWILNEQFF
many | TRBJ2-1 | TRBD2 | TRBV2 | TGTGCCGATTCTAGCGGGAGCTCCTACAATGAGCAGTTCTTC | CADSSGSSYNEQFF
medium-sized | TRBJ2-5 | - | TRBV5-1 | TGCGCCAGCAGCCCCGGGGTACAAGAGACCCAGTACTTC | CASSPGVQETQYF
- | TRBJ1-6 | - | TRBV6-6 | TGTGCCAGCAGTTACGGCGGGAGTTCACCCCTCCACTTT | CASSYGGSSPLHF
many | TRBJ1-1 | - | TRBV2 | TGTGCCAGCAGTACTCCCTTGGGCTTAAGCACTGAAGCTTTCTTT | CASSTPLGLSTEAFF
many | TRBJ2-3 | TRBD2 | TRBV6-2/TRBV6-3 | TGTGCCAGCGGAGGACTAGCGGGAGCTGGAGATACGCAGTATTTT | CASGGLAGAGDTQYF
medium-sized | TRBJ1-4 | - | TRBV20-1 | TGCAGTGCTAGAGATCTTGGAGGGGGAGCTAATGAAAAACTGTTTTTT | CSARDLGGGANEKLFF
medium-sized | TRBJ2-1 | - | TRBV4-1 | TGCGCCAGCAGCCAAGATCTGAGCGGTACCTACAATGAGCAGTTCTTC | CASSQDLSGTYNEQFF
many | TRBJ2-5 | TRBD1 | TRBV6-2/TRBV6-3 | TGTGCCAGCAGAAACGGGACAGGGCCAGAGACCCAGTACTTC | CASRNGTGPETQYF
many | TRBJ2-2 | - | TRBV29-1 | TGCAGCGTTGAAGGACAGGCCTCGAACACCGGGGAGCTGTTTTTT | CSVEGQASNTGELFF
many | TRBJ2-7 | - | TRBV6-6 | TGTGCCATAAGGGGGGGGCCGAAGAACGAGCAGTACTTC | CAIRGGPKNEQYF
many | TRBJ1-1 | - | TRBV29-1 | TGCAGCGTTGAGGGGGTTATTATGAACACTGAAGCTTTCTTT | CSVEGVIMNTEAFF
- | TRBJ2-3 | TRBD1 | TRBV29-1 | TGCAGCGTTGGGGTGGGGACAGCCAAGGATACGCAGTATTTT | CSVGVGTAKDTQYF
many | TRBJ2-7 | - | TRBV4-2 | TGTGCCAGCAGCCAATTCGGGGGAGCCTACGAGCAGTACTTC | CASSQFGGAYEQYF
many | TRBJ2-3 | - | TRBV15 | TGTGCCACCAGCCGCTCCCGAAGCACAGATACGCAGTATTTT | CATSRSRSTDTQYF
many | TRBJ2-4 | TRBD1 | TRBV5-4 | TGTGCCAGCAGCCACGGGACAGGGATTGTCAAAAACATTCAGTACTTC | CASSHGTGIVKNIQYF
many | TRBJ1-2 | TRBD1 | TRBV4-3 | TGCGCCAGCAGCCAAGAAAACAGGGGGCAGGACTATGGCTACACCTTC | CASSQENRGQDYGYTF
many | TRBJ2-5 | - | TRBV7-9 | TGTGCCAGCAGCCGAATGGGGGGTCAAGAGACCCAGTACTTC | CASSRMGGQETQYF
medium-sized | TRBJ2-3 | - | TRBV5-4 | TGTGCCAGCAGCCTTGGGTTGGGGCCAGATACGCAGTATTTT | CASSLGLGPDTQYF
medium-sized | TRBJ1-5 | - | TRBV7-8 | TGTGCCAGCAGCTCCCATCCTGGGCCCCAGCATTTT | CASSSHPGPQHF
- | TRBJ2-3 | TRBD1 | TRBV29-1 | TGCAGCGGAGACGACAGGGGTAGCACAGATACGCAGTATTTT | CSGDDRGSTDTQYF
many | TRBJ2-1 | - | TRBV28 | TGTGCCAGCAGTTTATTCAATCCTCAGTTCTTC | CASSLFNPQFF
- | TRBJ2-7 | - | TRBV4-3 | TGCGCCAGCAGCCCCGGAGGGGGGCAGTACTTC | CASSPGGGQYF
many | TRBJ1-1 | - | TRBV5-1 | TGCGCCAGCAGCTTGGCCCGGGGCCTCACTGAAGCTTTCTTT | CASSLARGLTEAFF